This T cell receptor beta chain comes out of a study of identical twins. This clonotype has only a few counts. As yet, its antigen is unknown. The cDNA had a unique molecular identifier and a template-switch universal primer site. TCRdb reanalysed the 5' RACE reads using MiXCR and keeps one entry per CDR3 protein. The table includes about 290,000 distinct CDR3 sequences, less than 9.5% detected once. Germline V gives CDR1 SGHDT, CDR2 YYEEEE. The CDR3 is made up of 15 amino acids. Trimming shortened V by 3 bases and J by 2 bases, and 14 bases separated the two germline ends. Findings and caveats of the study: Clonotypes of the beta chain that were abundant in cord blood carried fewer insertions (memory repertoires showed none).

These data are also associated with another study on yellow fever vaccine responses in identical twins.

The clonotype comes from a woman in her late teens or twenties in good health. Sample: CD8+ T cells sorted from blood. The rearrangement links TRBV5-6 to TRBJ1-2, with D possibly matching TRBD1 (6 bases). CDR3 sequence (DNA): TGTGCCAGCAGCTCTGACACAGGGAGAAACTATGGCTACACCTTC. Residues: CASSSDTGRNYGYTF.